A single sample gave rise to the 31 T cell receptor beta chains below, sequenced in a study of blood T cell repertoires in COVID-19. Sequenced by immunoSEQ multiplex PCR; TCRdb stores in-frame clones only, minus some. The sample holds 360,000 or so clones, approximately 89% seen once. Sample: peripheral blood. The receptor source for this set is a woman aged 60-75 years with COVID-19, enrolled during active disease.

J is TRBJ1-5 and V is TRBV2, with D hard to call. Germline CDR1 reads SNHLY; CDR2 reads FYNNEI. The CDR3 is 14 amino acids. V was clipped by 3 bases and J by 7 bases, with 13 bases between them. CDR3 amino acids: CASSDIIGSQPQHF. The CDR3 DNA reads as TGTGCCAGCAGTGATATTATCGGTTCGCAGCCCCAGCATTTT.

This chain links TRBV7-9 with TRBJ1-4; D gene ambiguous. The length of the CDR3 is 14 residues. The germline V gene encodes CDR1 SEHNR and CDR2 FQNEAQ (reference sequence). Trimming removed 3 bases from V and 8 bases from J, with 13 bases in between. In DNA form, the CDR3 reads TGTGCCAGCAGCTTTTCGGGGATTGGGGAAAAACTGTTTTTT. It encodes CASSFSGIGEKLFF.

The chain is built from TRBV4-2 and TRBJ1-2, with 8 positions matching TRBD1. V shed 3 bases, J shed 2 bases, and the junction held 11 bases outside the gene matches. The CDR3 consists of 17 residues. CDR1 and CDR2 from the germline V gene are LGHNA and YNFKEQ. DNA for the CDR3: TGTGCCAGCAGCCAGCGGGACAGGCGAGTCGCAAACTATGGCTACACCTTC. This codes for CASSQRDRRVANYGYTF.

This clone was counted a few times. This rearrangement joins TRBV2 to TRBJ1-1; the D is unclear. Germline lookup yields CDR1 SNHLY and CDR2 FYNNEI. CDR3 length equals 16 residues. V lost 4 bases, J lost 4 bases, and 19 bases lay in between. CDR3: CASSGALVRYVTEAFF. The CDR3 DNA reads TGTGCCAGCAGTGGGGCCCTCGTCAGGTATGTCACTGAAGCTTTCTTT. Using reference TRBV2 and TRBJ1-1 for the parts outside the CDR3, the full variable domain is EPEVTQTPSHQVTQMGQEVILRCVPISNHLYFYWYRQILGQKVEFLVSFYNNEISEKSEIFDDQFSVERPDGSNFTLKIRSTKLEDSAMYFCASSGALVRYVTEAFFGQGTRLTVV.

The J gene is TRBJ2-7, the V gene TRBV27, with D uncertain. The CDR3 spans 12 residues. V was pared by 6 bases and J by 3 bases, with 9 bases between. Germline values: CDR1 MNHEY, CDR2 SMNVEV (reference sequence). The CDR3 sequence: CASSRPGYEQYF. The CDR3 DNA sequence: TGTGCCAGCAGCAGACCGGGCTACGAGCAGTACTTC.

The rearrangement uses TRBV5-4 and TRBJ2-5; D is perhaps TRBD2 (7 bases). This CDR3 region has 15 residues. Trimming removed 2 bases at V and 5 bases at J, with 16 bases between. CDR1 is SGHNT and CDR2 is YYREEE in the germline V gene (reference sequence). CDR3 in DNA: TGTGCCAGCAGCTTCGGCGGGGGCTTGGGGGAGACCCAGTACTTC. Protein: CASSFGGGLGETQYF.

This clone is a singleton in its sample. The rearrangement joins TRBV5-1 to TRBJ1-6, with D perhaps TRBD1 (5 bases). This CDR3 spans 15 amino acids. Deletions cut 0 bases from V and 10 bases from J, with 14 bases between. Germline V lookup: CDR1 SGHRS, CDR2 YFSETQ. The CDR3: CASSLEGRVRSPLHF. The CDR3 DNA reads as TGCGCCAGCAGCTTGGAAGGCAGGGTTCGGTCACCCCTCCACTTT.

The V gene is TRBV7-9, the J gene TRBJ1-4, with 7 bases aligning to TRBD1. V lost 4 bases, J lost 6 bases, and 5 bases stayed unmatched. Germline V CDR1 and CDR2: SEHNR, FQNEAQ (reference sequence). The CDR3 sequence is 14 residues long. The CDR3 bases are TGTGCCAGCAGCTCGCAGACAGGGTATGAAAAACTGTTTTTT. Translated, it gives CASSSQTGYEKLFF.

The CDR3 spells CASSDRVSMNSPLHF. CDR3 nucleotide sequence: TGTGCCAGCAGTGACAGGGTTTCCATGAATTCACCCCTCCACTTT. J is TRBJ1-6 and V is TRBV6-1, with D perhaps TRBD1 (5 bases). CDR3 length: 15 residues. Germline values: CDR1 MNHNS, CDR2 SASEGT. V was pared by 3 bases and J by 7 bases, with 13 bases between.

The CDR3 is CASSTGTGSYEVYEQYF. CDR3 nucleotide sequence: TGTGCCAGCTCCACCGGGACAGGATCCTACGAGGTCTACGAGCAGTACTTC. This rearrangement joins TRBV11-2 to TRBJ2-7, with 8 bases lining up with TRBD1. Per the germline V gene, CDR1 is SGHAT and CDR2 is FQNNGV. V lost 8 bases to trimming and J lost 3 bases; unmatched junction nucleotides: 18. CDR3 length equals 17 residues.

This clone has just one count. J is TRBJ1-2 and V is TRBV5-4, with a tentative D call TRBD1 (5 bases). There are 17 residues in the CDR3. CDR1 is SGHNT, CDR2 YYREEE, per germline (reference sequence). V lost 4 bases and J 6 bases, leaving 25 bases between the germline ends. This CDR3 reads CASSPSSGGVRWNGYTF. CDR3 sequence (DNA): TGTGCCAGCAGCCCATCATCGGGGGGGGTCCGTTGGAATGGCTACACCTTC.

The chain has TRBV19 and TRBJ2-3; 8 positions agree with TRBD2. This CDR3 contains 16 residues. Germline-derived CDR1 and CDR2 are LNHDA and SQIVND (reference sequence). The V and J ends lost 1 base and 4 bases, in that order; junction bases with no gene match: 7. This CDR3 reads CASSIGSGGFPDTQYF. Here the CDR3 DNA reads TGTGCCAGTAGTATAGGATCGGGGGGGTTTCCAGATACGCAGTATTTT.

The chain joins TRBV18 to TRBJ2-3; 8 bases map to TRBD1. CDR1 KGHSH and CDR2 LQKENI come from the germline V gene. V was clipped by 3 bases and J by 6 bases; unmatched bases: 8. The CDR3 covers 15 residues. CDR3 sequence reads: CASSPSGGPWDTQYF. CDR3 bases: TGTGCCAGCTCACCTTCAGGGGGCCCTTGGGATACGCAGTATTTT.

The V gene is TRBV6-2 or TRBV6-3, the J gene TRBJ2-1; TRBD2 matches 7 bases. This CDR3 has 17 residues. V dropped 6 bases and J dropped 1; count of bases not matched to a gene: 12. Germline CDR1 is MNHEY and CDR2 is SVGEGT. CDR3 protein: CASSPRGGDGSYNEQFF. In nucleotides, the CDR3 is TGTGCCAGCAGCCCTAGGGGAGGGGATGGGTCCTACAATGAGCAGTTCTTC.

CDR3 protein: CASSSRDRGRVMNTEAFF. As DNA, the CDR3 is TGCGCCAGCAGCTCCCGGGACAGGGGTCGCGTAATGAACACTGAAGCTTTCTTT. This chain joins TRBV5-1 and TRBJ1-1, with TRBD1 matching over 10 bases. Germline CDR1 and CDR2: SGHRS and YFSETQ. This CDR3 comprises 18 residues. Losses at the gene ends were 3 bases for V and 0 bases for J; bases not matched to a gene: 11.

CDR3 nucleotides: TGTGCCAGTAGTATTTCAGGGGGCCCCACAGATACGCAGTATTTT. Translation gives CASSISGGPTDTQYF. The chain employs TRBV19 and TRBJ2-3; 8 bases match TRBD1. The CDR3 contains 15 residues. Per germline, CDR1 LNHDA and CDR2 SQIVND (reference sequence). Germline trimming cut 3 bases from V and 2 bases from J; bases unmatched to any gene: 4.

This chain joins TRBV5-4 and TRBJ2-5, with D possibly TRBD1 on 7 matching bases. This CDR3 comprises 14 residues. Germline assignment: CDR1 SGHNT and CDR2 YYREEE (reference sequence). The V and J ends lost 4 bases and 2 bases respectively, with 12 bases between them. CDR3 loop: CASSLTGRQETQYF. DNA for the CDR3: TGTGCCAGCAGCCTGACAGGGAGGCAAGAGACCCAGTACTTC.

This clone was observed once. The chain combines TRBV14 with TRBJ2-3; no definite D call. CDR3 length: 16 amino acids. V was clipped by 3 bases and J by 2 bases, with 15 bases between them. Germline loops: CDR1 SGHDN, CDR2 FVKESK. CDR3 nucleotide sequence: TGTGCCAGCAGCCAGAAGCTCCTACTATCCACAGATACGCAGTATTTT. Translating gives CASSQKLLLSTDTQYF.

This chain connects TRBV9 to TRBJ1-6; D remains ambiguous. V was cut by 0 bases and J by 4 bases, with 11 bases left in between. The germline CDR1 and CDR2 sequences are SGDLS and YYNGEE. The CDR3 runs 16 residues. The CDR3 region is CASSVVEAPYNSPLHF. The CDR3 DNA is TGTGCCAGCAGCGTAGTTGAGGCCCCGTATAATTCACCCCTCCACTTT.

The CDR3 protein is CASSIIRDRGEKLFF. In DNA, the CDR3 is TGTGCCAGTAGTATAATCCGGGACAGGGGAGAAAAACTGTTTTTT. The chain uses TRBV19 and TRBJ1-4, with 10 nucleotides matching TRBD1. The J segment lost 8 bases and the V segment lost 2 bases, leaving 5 bases of the junction unmatched. Germline V CDR1 and CDR2: LNHDA, SQIVND (reference sequence). CDR3 length: 15 amino acids.

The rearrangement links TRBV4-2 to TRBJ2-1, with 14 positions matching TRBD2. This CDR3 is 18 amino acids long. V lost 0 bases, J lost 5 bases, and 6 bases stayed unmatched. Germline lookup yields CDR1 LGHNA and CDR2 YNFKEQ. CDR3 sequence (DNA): TGTGCCAGCAGCCAAGACCCTGTGACTAGCGGGGGGGACAATGAGCAGTTCTTC. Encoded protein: CASSQDPVTSGGDNEQFF.

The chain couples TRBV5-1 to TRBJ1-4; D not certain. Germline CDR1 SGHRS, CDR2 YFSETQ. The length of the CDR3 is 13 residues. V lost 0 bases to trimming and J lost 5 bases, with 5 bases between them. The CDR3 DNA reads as TGCGCCAGCAGCTTGGTTGGCAATGAAAAACTGTTTTTT. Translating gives CASSLVGNEKLFF.

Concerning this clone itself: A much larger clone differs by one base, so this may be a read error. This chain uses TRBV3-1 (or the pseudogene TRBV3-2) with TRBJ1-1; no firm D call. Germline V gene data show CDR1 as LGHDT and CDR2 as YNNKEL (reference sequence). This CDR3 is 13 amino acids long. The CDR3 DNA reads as TGTGACAGCAGCAGCGGAGGGAACACTGAAGCTTTCTTT. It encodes CDSSSGGNTEAFF.

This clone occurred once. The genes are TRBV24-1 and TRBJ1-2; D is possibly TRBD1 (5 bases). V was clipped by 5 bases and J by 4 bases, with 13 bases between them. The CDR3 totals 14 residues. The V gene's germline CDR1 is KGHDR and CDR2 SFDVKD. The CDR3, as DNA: TGTGCCACCAGTGCGACAGTGGAGAGCTATGGCTACACCTTC. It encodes CATSATVESYGYTF.

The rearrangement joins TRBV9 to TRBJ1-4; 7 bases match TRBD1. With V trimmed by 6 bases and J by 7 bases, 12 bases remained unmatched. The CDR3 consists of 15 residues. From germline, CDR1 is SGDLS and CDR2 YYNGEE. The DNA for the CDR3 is TGTGCCAGCATCCCCTACCCCGGGACAGCTGAAAAACTGTTTTTT. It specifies CASIPYPGTAEKLFF.

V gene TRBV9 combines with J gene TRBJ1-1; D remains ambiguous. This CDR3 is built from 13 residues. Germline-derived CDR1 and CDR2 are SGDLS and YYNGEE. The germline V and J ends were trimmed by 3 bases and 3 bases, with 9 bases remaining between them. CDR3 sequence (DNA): TGTGCCAGCAGCGCCAGAGAGGACACTGAAGCTTTCTTT. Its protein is CASSAREDTEAFF.

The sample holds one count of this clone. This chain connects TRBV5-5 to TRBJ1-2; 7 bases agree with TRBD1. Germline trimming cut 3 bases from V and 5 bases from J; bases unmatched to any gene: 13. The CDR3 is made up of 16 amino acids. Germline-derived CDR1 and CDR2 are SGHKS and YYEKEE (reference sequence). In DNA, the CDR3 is TGTGCCAGCAGCTCTCTCCCCGGGACAGCTCCTTATGGCTACACCTTC. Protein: CASSSLPGTAPYGYTF.

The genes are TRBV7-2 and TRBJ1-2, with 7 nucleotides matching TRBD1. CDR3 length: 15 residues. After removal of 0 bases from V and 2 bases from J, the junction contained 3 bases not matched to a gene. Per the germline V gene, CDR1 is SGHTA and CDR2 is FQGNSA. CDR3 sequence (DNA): TGTGCCAGCAGCTTAGCCGGGACAGCGAACTATGGCTACACCTTC. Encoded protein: CASSLAGTANYGYTF.

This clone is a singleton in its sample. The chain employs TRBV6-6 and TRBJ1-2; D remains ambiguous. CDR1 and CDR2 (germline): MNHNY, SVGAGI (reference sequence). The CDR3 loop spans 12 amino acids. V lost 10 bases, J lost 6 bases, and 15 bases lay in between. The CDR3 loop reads CATRSTADGYTF. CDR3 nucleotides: TGTGCCACCCGGAGCACTGCGGATGGCTACACCTTC.

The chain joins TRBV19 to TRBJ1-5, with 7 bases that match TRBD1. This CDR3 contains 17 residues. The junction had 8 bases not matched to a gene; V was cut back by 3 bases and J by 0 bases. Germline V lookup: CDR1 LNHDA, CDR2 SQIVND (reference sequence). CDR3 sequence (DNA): TGTGCCAGTAGTATGTCCGGGACAGATAATAGCAATCAGCCCCAGCATTTT. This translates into CASSMSGTDNSNQPQHF.

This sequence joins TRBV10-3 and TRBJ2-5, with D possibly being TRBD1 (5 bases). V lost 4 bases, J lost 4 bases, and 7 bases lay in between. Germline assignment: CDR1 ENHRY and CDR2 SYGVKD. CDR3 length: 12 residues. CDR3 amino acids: CAISARVETQYF. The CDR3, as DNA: TGTGCCATCAGTGCCAGGGTAGAGACCCAGTACTTC.